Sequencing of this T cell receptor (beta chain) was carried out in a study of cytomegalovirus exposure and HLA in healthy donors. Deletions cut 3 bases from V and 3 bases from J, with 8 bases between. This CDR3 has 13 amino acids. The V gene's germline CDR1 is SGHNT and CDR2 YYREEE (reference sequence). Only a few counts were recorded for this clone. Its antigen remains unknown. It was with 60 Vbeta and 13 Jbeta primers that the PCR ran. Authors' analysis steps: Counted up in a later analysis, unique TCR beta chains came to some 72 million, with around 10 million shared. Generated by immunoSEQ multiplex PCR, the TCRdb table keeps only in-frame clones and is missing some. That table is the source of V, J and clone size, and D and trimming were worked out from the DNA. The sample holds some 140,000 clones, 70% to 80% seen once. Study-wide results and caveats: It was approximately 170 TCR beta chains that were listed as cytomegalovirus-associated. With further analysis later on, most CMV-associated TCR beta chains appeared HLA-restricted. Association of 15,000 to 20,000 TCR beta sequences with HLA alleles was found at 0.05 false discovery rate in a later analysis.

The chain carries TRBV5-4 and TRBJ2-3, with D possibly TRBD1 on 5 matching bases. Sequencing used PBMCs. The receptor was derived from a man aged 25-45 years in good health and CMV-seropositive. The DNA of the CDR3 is TGTGCCAGCAGCTCCCAGGGAACAGATACGCAGTATTTT. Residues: CASSSQGTDTQYF. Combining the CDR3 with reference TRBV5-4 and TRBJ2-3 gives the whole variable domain ETGVTQSPTHLIKTRGQQVTLRCSSQSGHNTVSWYQQALGQGPQFIFQYYREEENGRGNFPPRFSGLQFPNYSSELNVNALELDDSALYLCASSSQGTDTQYFGPGTRLTVL.